This T cell receptor (beta chain) was recorded in a study of early T cells in non-severe SARS-CoV-2 infection. Study-wide results and limits: Database matching using VDJdb favored anti-spike CD8 responses, with private and CD4 specificities left missing.

Tagging with unique molecular identifiers was applied to individual cDNA molecules. TCRdb reprocessed the 5' RACE reads via MiXCR and lists one record per CDR3 protein. Among around 84,000 distinct CDR3 sequences listed, 10% were seen once. Germline loops: CDR1 SGDLS, CDR2 YYNGEE. The CDR3 has 14 residues. The V gene lost 4 bases and the J gene lost 6 bases, with 13 bases spanning the gap. This clonotype was counted many times. Its antigen is unidentified. Sequencing used whole blood, obtained at baseline. This chain joins TRBV9 and TRBJ2-2; D unclear. The clonotype was recovered from an adult who was a healthcare worker with PCR-confirmed SARS-CoV-2 infection or an uninfected control (not recorded which). The CDR3 sequence is CASSPYSPSGELFF. CDR3 bases: TGTGCCAGCAGCCCCTACTCCCCTTCCGGGGAGCTGTTTTTT. The variable domain in full, with the rest retrieved from reference TRBV9 and TRBJ2-2, is DSGVTQTPKHLITATGQRVTLRCSPRSGDLSVYWYQQSLDQGLQFLIQYYNGEERAKGNILERFSAQQFPDLHSELNLSSLELGDSALYFCASSPYSPSGELFFGEGSRLTVL.